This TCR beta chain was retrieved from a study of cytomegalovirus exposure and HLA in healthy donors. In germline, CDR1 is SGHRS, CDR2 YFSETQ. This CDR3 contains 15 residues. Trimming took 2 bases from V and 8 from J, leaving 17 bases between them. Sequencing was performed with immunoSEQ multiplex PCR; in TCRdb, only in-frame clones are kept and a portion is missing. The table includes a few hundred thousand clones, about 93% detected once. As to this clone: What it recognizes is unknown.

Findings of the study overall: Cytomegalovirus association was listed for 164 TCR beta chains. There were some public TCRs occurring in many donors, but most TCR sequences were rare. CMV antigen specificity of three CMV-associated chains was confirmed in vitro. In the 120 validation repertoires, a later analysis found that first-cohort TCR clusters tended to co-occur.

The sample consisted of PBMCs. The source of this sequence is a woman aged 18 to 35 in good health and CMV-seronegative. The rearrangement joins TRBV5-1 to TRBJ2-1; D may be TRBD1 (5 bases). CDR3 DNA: TGCGCCAGCAGCTTAACAGGTACCCGAGACGATGAGCAGTTCTTC. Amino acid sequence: CASSLTGTRDDEQFF.